The sequence of this T cell receptor beta chain was determined in a study of blood T cell repertoires in COVID-19. Study as a whole: The United States, Italy and Spain were the sources of the acute and convalescent COVID-19 samples. The cDNA or gDNA used as material had been derived from T cells, B-cell-depleted T cells, or PBMCs.

The CDR3 has 14 amino acids. In germline, CDR1 is SGHNT, CDR2 YYREEE (reference sequence). The ends lost 3 bases at V and 2 bases at J; junction bases unmatched: 4. Authors' processing steps: Amplified reference gene primers provided the basis for estimating nucleated cell counts. Clones were read by immunoSEQ multiplex PCR, and TCRdb kept only the in-frame ones, dropping some. The V and J calls and clone size were taken over from that table, and D and trimming were inferred from the DNA. The table includes around 400,000 clones, about 87% detected once. Seattle participants joined during active infection and were tracked over time.

The chain joins TRBV5-4 to TRBJ2-5, with TRBD1 matching over 7 bases. This clonotype originated in a woman aged 25-40 years with COVID-19, enrolled during active disease. The sequencing input was peripheral blood. CDR3 DNA: TGTGCCAGCAGCTCCGGGACAGCGCAAGAGACCCAGTACTTC. Translating it yields CASSSGTAQETQYF.